The rows below give T cell receptor beta chains drawn from one sample of a study of blood T cell repertoires in COVID-19. Data came from immunoSEQ multiplex PCR; TCRdb stores just in-frame clones and leaves some out. The table includes approximately 94,000 clones, around nine tenths detected once. Sequencing used peripheral blood. The receptors come from a woman aged 45-65 years in a cohort sampled during active COVID-19. Each CDR3 is given with its conserved first and last residue. Each record gives: clone size, V gene, J gene, CDR3 protein. Where a row states a size, it is once, few, many or the class of an expanded clone; other rows omit it.

>once|TRBV7-2|TRBJ2-3
CASSNQAGTTDTQYF
>.|TRBV7-8|TRBJ2-2
CASLAGTSGTPGELFF
>.|TRBV2|TRBJ2-3
CASSDTDKGDTQYF
>.|TRBV5-1|TRBJ2-1
CASSFYISGLDNEQFF
>.|TRBV27|TRBJ1-5
CASKPDRTDQPQHF
>once|TRBV10-3|TRBJ2-1
CASKTSGGVYEQFF
>.|TRBV7-8|TRBJ2-1
CASSLVGTREDEQFF
>.|TRBV6-2/TRBV6-3|TRBJ2-7
CASSYSLRSGAPEQYF
>few|TRBV10-3|TRBJ1-6
CAITDSVHSPLHF
>once|TRBV5-1|TRBJ2-7
CASSLAPGQGPYEQYF
>.|TRBV6-1|TRBJ1-1
CASSESSGGAVEAFF
>.|TRBV9|TRBJ2-1
CASSVGTGRNEQFF
>.|TRBV28|TRBJ1-1
CASSLTVRTEAFF
>.|TRBV4-2|TRBJ2-3
CASSQGSGGDTSTDTQYF
>.|TRBV19|TRBJ2-1
CASGGDLALSSYNEQFF
>.|TRBV28|TRBJ2-2
CASSTPRGQGYTGELFF
>.|TRBV30|TRBJ1-2
CAWKRPGGAYGYTF
>.|TRBV3-1/TRBV3-2|TRBJ2-7
CASSPARWGGNYEQYF
>once|TRBV6-2/TRBV6-3|TRBJ1-2
CASSFLTANYGYTF
>.|TRBV12-5|TRBJ2-3
CASGSSLGGAADTQYF
>.|TRBV5-1|TRBJ1-2
CASSLGDRDGDGYTF
>.|TRBV28|TRBJ2-6
CASMGSLAGANVLTF
>.|TRBV27|TRBJ1-2
CASSIRGENSYGYTF
>.|TRBV6-2/TRBV6-3|TRBJ2-1
CASSYESGRDEQFF
>once|TRBV6-5|TRBJ1-1
CASSPDRHTEAFF
>.|TRBV11-2|TRBJ1-2
CASSGTGGYGYTF
>.|TRBV6-6|TRBJ1-4
CASRRQGANEKLFF
>.|TRBV28|TRBJ2-7
CASSSHSGRPEQYF
>.|TRBV27|TRBJ1-2
CASSLSQGYGYTF
>.|TRBV28|TRBJ1-5
CASSLTVLARSNQPQHF
>.|TRBV6-1|TRBJ2-3
CASSERRLAGGPDTQYF
>.|TRBV19|TRBJ2-3
CASSVLAGGSDTQYF
>.|TRBV5-1|TRBJ1-2
CASSPGSSGQANYGYTF
>once|TRBV28|TRBJ2-7
CASSLGGSAYEQYF
>.|TRBV5-5|TRBJ1-2
CASSWAQTGGYTF